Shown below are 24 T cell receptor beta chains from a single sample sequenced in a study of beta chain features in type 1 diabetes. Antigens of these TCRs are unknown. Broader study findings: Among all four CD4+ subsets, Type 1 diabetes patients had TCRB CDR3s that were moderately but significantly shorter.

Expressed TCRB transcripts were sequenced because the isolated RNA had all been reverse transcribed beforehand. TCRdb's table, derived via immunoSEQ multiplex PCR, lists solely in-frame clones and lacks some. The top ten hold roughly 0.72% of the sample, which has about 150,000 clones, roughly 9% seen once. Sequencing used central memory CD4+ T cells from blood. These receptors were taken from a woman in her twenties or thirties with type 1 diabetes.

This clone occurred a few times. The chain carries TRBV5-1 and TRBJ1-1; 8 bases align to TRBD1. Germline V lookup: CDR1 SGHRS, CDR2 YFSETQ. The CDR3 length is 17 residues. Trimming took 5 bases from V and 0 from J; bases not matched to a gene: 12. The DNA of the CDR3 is TGCGCCAGCAGACCTGAATCAGGGGGCAGTATGAACACTGAAGCTTTCTTT. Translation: CASRPESGGSMNTEAFF. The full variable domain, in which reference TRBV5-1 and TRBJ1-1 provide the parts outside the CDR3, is KAGVTQTPRYLIKTRGQQVTLSCSPISGHRSVSWYQQTPGQGLQFLFEYFSETQRNKGNFPGRFSGRQFSNSRSEMNVSTLELGDSALYLCASRPESGGSMNTEAFFGQGTRLTVV.

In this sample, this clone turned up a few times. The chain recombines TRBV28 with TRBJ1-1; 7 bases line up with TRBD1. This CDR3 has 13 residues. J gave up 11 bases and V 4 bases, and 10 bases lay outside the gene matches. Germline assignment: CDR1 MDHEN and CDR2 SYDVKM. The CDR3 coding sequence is TGTGCCAGCAGTTCTCCGACAGGGAGGTCGGCTTTCTTT. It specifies CASSSPTGRSAFF.

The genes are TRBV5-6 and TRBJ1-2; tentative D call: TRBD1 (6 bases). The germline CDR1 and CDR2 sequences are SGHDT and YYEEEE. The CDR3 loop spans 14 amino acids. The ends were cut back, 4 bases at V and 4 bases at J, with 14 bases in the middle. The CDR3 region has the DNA TGTGCCAGCAGCCCGATACAGGGTGCCTATGGCTACACCTTC. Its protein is CASSPIQGAYGYTF.

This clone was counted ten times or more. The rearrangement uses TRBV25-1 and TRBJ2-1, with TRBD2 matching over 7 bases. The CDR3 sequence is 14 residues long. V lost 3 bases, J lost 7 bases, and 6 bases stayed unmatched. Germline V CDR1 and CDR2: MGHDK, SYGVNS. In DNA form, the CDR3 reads TGTGCCAGCAGTGAGGGAGGGATTGGGAATGAGCAGTTCTTC. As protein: CASSEGGIGNEQFF.

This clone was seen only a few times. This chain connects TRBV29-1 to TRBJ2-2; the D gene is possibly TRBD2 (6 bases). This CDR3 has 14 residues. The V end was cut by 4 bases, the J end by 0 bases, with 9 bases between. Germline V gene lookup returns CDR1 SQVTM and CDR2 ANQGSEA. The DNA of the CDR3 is TGCAGCGTTGCCCGGGACTCGAACACCGGGGAGCTGTTTTTT. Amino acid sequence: CSVARDSNTGELFF.

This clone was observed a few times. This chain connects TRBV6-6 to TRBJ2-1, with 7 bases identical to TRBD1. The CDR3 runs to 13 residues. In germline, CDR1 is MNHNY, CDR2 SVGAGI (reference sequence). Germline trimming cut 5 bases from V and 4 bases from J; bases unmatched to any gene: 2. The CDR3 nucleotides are TGTGCCAGCAGTAGGGACAGATACAATGAGCAGTTCTTC. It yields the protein CASSRDRYNEQFF.

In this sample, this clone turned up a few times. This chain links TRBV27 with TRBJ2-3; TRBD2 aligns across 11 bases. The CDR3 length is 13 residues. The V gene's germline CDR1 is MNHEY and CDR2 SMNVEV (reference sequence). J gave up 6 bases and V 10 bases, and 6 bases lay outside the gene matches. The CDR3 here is CATRTSGSDTQYF. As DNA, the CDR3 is TGTGCCACCAGGACTAGCGGGTCCGATACGCAGTATTTT.

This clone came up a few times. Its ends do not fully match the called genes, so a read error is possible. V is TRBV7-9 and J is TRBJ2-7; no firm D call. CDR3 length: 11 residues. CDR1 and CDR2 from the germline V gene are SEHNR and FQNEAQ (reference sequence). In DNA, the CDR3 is TGTGCCAGCAGCTTAGAGTACGGGCAGTACTTC. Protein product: CASSLEYGQYF.

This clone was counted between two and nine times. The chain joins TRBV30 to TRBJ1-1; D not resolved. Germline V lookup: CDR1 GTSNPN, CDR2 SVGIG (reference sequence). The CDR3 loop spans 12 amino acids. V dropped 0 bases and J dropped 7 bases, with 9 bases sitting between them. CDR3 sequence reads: CAWSVAEVEAFF. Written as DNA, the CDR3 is TGTGCCTGGAGTGTAGCGGAGGTTGAAGCTTTCTTT.

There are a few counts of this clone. The DNA for the CDR3 is TGTGCCAGCAGCTTATCAGCGGGAGTTGGAGATACGCAGTATTTT. This encodes CASSLSAGVGDTQYF. This chain connects TRBV7-2 to TRBJ2-3, with 8 bases lining up with TRBD2. Trimming cost V 2 bases and J 5 bases; bases outside gene matches: 6. This CDR3 has 15 amino acids. Germline V gene lookup returns CDR1 SGHTA and CDR2 FQGNSA.

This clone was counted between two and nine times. The CDR3 sequence is CASSQTSGTEAFF. CDR3 sequence (DNA): TGTGCCAGCAGCCAGACGTCGGGAACTGAAGCTTTCTTT. J is TRBJ1-1 and V is TRBV14; D is uncertain. CDR3 length: 13 amino acids. The V end lost 3 bases, the J end lost 5 bases, and 10 bases lay between the germline ends. Germline values: CDR1 SGHDN, CDR2 FVKESK. The full variable domain, completed using reference TRBV14 and TRBJ1-1, is EAGVTQFPSHSVIEKGQTVTLRCDPISGHDNLYWYRRVMGKEIKFLLHFVKESKQDESGMPNNRFLAERTGGTYSTLKVQPAELEDSGVYFCASSQTSGTEAFFGQGTRLTVV.

CDR3 nucleotide sequence: TGCGCCAGCAGCCCCGGACTAGCGGCCGATAGCACAGATACGCAGTATTTT. This codes for CASSPGLAADSTDTQYF. The chain is built from TRBV5-1 and TRBJ2-3, with 10 positions matching TRBD2. This CDR3 has 17 amino acids. Germline CDR1 is SGHRS and CDR2 is YFSETQ. The ends lost 4 bases at V and 0 bases at J; junction bases unmatched: 8.

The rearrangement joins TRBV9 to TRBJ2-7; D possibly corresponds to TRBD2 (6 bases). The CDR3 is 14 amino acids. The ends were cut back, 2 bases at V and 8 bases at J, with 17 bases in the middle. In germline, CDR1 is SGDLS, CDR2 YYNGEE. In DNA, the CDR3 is TGTGCCAGCAGCGTTCTAGCGAACGCGGTTAAGCAGTACTTC. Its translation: CASSVLANAVKQYF.

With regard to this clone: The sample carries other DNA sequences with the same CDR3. The CDR3 DNA is TGCGCCAGCAGCTTGGCCGGGGGCCAAGAGACCCAGTACTTC. This translates into CASSLAGGQETQYF. The chain has TRBV5-1 and TRBJ2-5; possible D gene TRBD2, 6 bases. This CDR3 spans 14 amino acids. Trimming pared 0 bases from V and 1 base from J, leaving 7 bases between. Looked up from germline, CDR1 is SGHRS and CDR2 is YFSETQ.

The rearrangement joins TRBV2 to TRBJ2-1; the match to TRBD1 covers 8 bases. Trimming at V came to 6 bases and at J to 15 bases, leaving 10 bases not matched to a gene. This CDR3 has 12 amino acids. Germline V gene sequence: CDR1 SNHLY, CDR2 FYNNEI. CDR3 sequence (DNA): TGTGCCAGCAGGACAGGGGACGGCGCGCCGTTCTTC. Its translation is CASRTGDGAPFF.

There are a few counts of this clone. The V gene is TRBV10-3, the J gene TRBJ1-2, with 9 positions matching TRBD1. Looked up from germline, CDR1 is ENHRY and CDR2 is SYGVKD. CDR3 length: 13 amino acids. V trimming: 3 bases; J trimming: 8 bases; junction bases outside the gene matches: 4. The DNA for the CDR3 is TGTGCCATCAGTGATGGGACAGGGCCAGGCTACACCTTC. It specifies CAISDGTGPGYTF.

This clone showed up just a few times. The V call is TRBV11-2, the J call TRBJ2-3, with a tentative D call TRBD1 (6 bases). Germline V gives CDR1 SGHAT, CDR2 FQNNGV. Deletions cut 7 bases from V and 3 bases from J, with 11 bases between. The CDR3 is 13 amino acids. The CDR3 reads CASTFQGTDTQYF. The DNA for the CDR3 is TGTGCCAGCACATTCCAGGGGACAGATACGCAGTATTTT.

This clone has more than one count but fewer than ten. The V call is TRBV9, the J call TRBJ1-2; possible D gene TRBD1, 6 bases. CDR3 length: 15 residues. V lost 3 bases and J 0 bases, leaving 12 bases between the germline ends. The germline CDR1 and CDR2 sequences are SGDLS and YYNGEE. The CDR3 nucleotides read TGTGCCAGCAGCGACGGGGGGGCGGCTAACTATGGCTACACCTTC. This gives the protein CASSDGGAANYGYTF.

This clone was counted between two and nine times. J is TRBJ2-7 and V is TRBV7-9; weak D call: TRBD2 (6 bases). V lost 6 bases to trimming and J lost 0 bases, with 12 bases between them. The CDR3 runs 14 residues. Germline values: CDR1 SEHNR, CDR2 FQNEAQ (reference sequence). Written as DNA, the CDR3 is TGTGCCAGCAGAAATGGAGGGAGCTCCTACGAGCAGTACTTC. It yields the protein CASRNGGSSYEQYF. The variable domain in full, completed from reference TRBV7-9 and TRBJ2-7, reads DTGVSQNPRHKITKRGQNVTFRCDPISEHNRLYWYRQTLGQGPEFLTYFQNEAQLEKSRLLSDRFSAERPKGSFSTLEIQRTEQGDSAMYLCASRNGGSSYEQYFGPGTRLTVT.

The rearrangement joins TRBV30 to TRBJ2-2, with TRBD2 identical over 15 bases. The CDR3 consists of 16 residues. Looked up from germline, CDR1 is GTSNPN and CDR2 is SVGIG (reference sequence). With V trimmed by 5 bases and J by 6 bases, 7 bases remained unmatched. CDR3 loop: CAWDPGLAGGAGELFF. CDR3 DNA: TGTGCCTGGGACCCGGGACTAGCGGGAGGTGCCGGGGAGCTGTTTTTT. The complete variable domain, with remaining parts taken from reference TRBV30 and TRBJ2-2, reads SQTIHQWPATLVQPVGSPLSLECTVEGTSNPNLYWYRQAAGRGLQLLFYSVGIGQISSEVPQNLSASRPQDRQFILSSKKLLLSDSGFYLCAWDPGLAGGAGELFFGEGSRLTVL.

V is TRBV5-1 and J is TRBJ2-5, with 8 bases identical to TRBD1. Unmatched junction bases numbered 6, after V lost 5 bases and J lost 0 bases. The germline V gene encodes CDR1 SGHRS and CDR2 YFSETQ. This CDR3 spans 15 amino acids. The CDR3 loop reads CASSRDRNNQETQYF. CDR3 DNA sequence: TGCGCCAGCAGTCGGGACAGGAATAACCAAGAGACCCAGTACTTC.

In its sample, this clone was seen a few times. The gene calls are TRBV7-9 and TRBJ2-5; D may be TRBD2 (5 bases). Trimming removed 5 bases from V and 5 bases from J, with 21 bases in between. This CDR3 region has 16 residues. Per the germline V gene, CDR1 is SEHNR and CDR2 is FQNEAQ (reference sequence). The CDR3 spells CASSPRELGLRETQYF. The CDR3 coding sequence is TGTGCCAGCAGCCCCCGGGAACTAGGTCTGAGGGAGACCCAGTACTTC.

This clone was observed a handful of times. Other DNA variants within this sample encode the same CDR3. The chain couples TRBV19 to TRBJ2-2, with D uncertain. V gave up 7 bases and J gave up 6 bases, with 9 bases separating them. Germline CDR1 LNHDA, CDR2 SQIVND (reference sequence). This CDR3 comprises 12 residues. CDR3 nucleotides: TGTGCCAGTACCCCCCGCGCCGGGGAGCTGTTTTTT. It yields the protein CASTPRAGELFF. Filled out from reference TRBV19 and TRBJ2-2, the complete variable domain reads DGGITQSPKYLFRKEGQNVTLSCEQNLNHDAMYWYRQDPGQGLRLIYYSQIVNDFQKGDIAEGYSVSREKKESFPLTVTSAQKNPTAFYLCASTPRAGELFFGEGSRLTVL.

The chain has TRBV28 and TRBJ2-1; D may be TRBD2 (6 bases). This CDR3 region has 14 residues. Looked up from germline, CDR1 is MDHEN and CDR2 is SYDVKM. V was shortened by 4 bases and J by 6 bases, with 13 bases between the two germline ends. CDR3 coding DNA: TGTGCCAGCAGTTCCGGGAGCCCGCGCAATGAGCAGTTCTTC. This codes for CASSSGSPRNEQFF.